The present T cell receptor beta chain was sequenced within a study of T cell responses to AZD1222 COVID-19 vaccine. Whole-study findings and limits: Females made up more of the donors, who were largely white British, and clonal diversity may have come out too low.

Remarks on this clone: Its antigen is currently unknown.

Trimming cost V 0 bases and J 6 bases, with 14 bases left between them. Germline V lookup: CDR1 LNHDA, CDR2 SQIVND (reference sequence). The CDR3 has 16 residues. This table comes from immunoSEQ multiplex PCR, and its TCRdb copy is limited to in-frame clones, with some not included. The profile shows around 130,000 clones, approximately 85% of them singletons. This receptor was taken from an adult in good health. This chain uses TRBV19 with TRBJ2-2, with no clear D. The specimen was peripheral blood, collected on day 0 of AZD1222 vaccination. CDR3 nucleotide sequence: TGTGCCAGTAGTATAGATAGTTTGGGGTATCCCGGGGAGCTGTTTTTT. This translates into CASSIDSLGYPGELFF.